Presented here are 17 T cell receptor beta chains from one specimen sequenced in a study of cytomegalovirus exposure and HLA in healthy donors. The PCR made use of 60 Vbeta and 13 Jbeta primers. The repertoire was sequenced with immunoSEQ multiplex PCR; TCRdb's copy has only in-frame clones and lacks some. The data show roughly 130,000 clones, about 66% seen once. Sequenced sample: PBMCs. These receptors all stem from a man younger than 40 in good health and CMV-seropositive.

This chain connects TRBV4-2 to TRBJ2-3; 7 positions agree with TRBD1. The germline CDR1 and CDR2 sequences are LGHNA and YNFKEQ. V shed 1 base and J 4 bases; nucleotides not matched to a gene: 8. CDR3 length equals 16 residues. The CDR3 nucleotides are TGTGCCAGCAGCCAAGGGGGCAGGGGGTTTGCAGATACGCAGTATTTT. This translates into CASSQGGRGFADTQYF.

V gene TRBV6-1 combines with J gene TRBJ2-7; D is perhaps TRBD2 (6 bases). V shed 5 bases and J shed 3 bases, with 14 bases lying between them. Germline-derived CDR1 and CDR2 are MNHNS and SASEGT. This CDR3 comprises 14 residues. CDR3: CASSPGTASYEQYF. The CDR3 DNA follows: TGTGCCAGCAGTCCCGGGACTGCGAGCTACGAGCAGTACTTC.

In nucleotides, the CDR3 is TGTGCCATCAGGGGGACTAGCGGGCCCTACGAGCAGTACTTC. Encoded protein: CAIRGTSGPYEQYF. The gene calls are TRBV10-3 and TRBJ2-7; 12 bases are shared with TRBD2. The CDR3 is 14 residues long. J was trimmed by 2 bases and V by 6 bases; bases with no gene match: 2. Germline V lookup: CDR1 ENHRY, CDR2 SYGVKD.

This clone has only a few counts. The CDR3 coding sequence is TGCGCCAGCAGCCAAGATGGGGGGGGAAGCGGAGCCAACGTCCTGACTTTC. This gives the protein CASSQDGGGSGANVLTF. The gene calls are TRBV4-1 and TRBJ2-6; 7 bases map to TRBD2. This CDR3 has 17 amino acids. Germline CDR1 and CDR2: MGHRA and YSYEKL. V shed 0 bases and J 7 bases; nucleotides not matched to a gene: 9.

V gene TRBV5-1 combines with J gene TRBJ1-1; no clear D. CDR1 is SGHRS and CDR2 is YFSETQ in the germline V gene. The CDR3 contains 13 residues. V was pared by 0 bases and J by 8 bases, with 11 bases between. This CDR3 reads CASSLDPWAEAFF. The CDR3 DNA sequence: TGCGCCAGCAGCTTGGACCCCTGGGCGGAAGCTTTCTTT.

This clone was picked up one time. The chain employs TRBV2 and TRBJ2-3, with 13 bases identical to TRBD2. With V trimmed by 7 bases and J by 3 bases, 1 base remained unmatched. CDR3 length: 14 amino acids. Germline V gene sequence: CDR1 SNHLY, CDR2 FYNNEI. CDR3 in amino acids: CASTGLAGTDTQYF. The CDR3 DNA reads TGTGCCAGCACGGGACTAGCGGGGACAGATACGCAGTATTTT.

The chain employs TRBV6-5 and TRBJ1-1, with 10 bases that match TRBD1. CDR1 and CDR2 (germline): MNHEY, SVGAGI. The CDR3 is 14 residues long. Trimming removed 5 bases from V and 3 bases from J; junction bases left unmatched: 3. The CDR3 spells CASSRGTGDTEAFF. Written as DNA, the CDR3 is TGTGCCAGCAGTCGAGGGACAGGGGACACTGAAGCTTTCTTT.

The chain links TRBV5-6 to TRBJ2-5, with TRBD2 as a possible D gene (5 bases). The CDR3 runs 16 residues. Germline loops: CDR1 SGHDT, CDR2 YYEEEE. V lost 0 bases and J lost 1, with 13 bases in between. The CDR3 region is CASSLVGERIQETQYF. In nucleotides, the CDR3 is TGTGCCAGCAGCTTGGTAGGAGAGCGGATCCAAGAGACCCAGTACTTC.

The chain links TRBV5-1 to TRBJ1-4, with D possibly being TRBD1 (6 bases). This CDR3 comprises 15 residues. CDR1 and CDR2 (germline): SGHRS, YFSETQ. The V and J ends lost 4 bases and 5 bases respectively, with 15 bases between them. CDR3 DNA: TGCGCCAGCAGCCGCGGACAGATCATGAATGAAAAACTGTTTTTT. It is translated as CASSRGQIMNEKLFF. Using reference TRBV5-1 and TRBJ1-4 for the parts outside the CDR3, the full variable domain is KAGVTQTPRYLIKTRGQQVTLSCSPISGHRSVSWYQQTPGQGLQFLFEYFSETQRNKGNFPGRFSGRQFSNSRSEMNVSTLELGDSALYLCASSRGQIMNEKLFFGSGTQLSVL.

V usage is TRBV20-1 and J usage is TRBJ2-1; D is unclear. Germline-derived CDR1 and CDR2 are DFQATT and SNEGSKA (reference sequence). V lost 1 base and J lost 10, with 8 bases in between. The CDR3 covers 11 residues. Here the CDR3 reads CSARGAAEQFF. CDR3 coding DNA: TGCAGTGCTAGAGGGGCAGCCGAGCAGTTCTTC.

Written as DNA, the CDR3 is TGTGCCAGCAGCCCATCCGGGGCCCAGTACTTC. Amino acid sequence: CASSPSGAQYF. The rearrangement links TRBV7-8 to TRBJ2-5; D might be TRBD2 (5 bases). The CDR3 covers 11 residues. Looked up from germline, CDR1 is SGHVS and CDR2 is FQNEAQ. With 5 bases removed from V and 9 bases from J, the gap between germline ends came to 10 bases.

CDR3 nucleotide sequence: TGCAGCCTTGTGACTCTGACCTACAATGAGCAGTTCTTC. Translated, it gives CSLVTLTYNEQFF. The chain carries TRBV29-1 and TRBJ2-1; D remains ambiguous. Trimming shortened V by 8 bases and J by 2 bases, and 13 bases separated the two germline ends. The CDR3 covers 13 residues. CDR1 and CDR2 (germline): SQVTM, ANQGSEA.

The V and J genes are TRBV15 and TRBJ1-1, with a weak D call TRBD1 (6 bases). Germline V gene data show CDR1 as LNHNV and CDR2 as YYDKDF (reference sequence). The CDR3 is 14 amino acids. Trimming left V 6 bases short and J 2 bases short, with 13 bases between. The chain's CDR3 is CATSKQGRNTEAFF. The CDR3 DNA reads as TGTGCCACCAGTAAACAGGGAAGAAACACTGAAGCTTTCTTT.

The gene calls are TRBV21-1 and TRBJ2-6; the table's D call, TRBD1, has no DNA check behind it. TRBV21-1 is annotated as a pseudogene. This CDR3 comprises 17 residues. CDR3 amino acids: CASTLTGLFSGANVLTF. DNA for the CDR3: TGTGCCAGCACTCTGACAGGGCTCTTTTCTGGGGCCAACGTCCTGACTTTC.

This sequence joins TRBV10-3 and TRBJ1-3, with D possibly being TRBD1 (6 bases). This CDR3 contains 15 residues. Per germline, CDR1 ENHRY and CDR2 SYGVKD. Trimming removed 6 bases from V and 0 bases from J, with 12 bases in between. In nucleotides, the CDR3 is TGTGCCATCAGGGATGGGACATCCTCTGGAAACACCATATATTTT. As protein: CAIRDGTSSGNTIYF.

This chain joins TRBV2 and TRBJ1-1; D is unclear. CDR1 is SNHLY and CDR2 is FYNNEI in the germline V gene. Trimming pared 2 bases from V and 7 bases from J, leaving 11 bases between. CDR3 size: 13 residues. CDR3 coding DNA: TGTGCCAGCAGTGAACGCCAGGTATTTGAAGCTTTCTTT. It is translated as CASSERQVFEAFF.

This clone has only a few counts. This chain uses TRBV6-1 with TRBJ2-3; TRBD2 might be the D (5 bases). The germline CDR1 and CDR2 sequences are MNHNS and SASEGT. The V end lost 2 bases, the J end lost 0 bases, and 12 bases lay between the germline ends. The CDR3 contains 16 residues. CDR3 nucleotides: TGTGCCAGCAGTGAAATCGTCGCGGGTAGCACAGATACGCAGTATTTT. It is translated as CASSEIVAGSTDTQYF.